This T cell receptor (beta chain) originates from a study of OX40 agonist ivuxolimab in advanced cancers. As for the study in general: Patients treated during dose escalation were battling hepatocellular carcinoma, melanoma, renal cell or head and neck cancer. Study observations and caveats: Averaged across samples, CD8+ T cells carried more expanded clones than CD4+ did.

V was shortened by 5 bases and J by 5 bases, with 12 bases between the two germline ends. The CDR3 length is 13 residues. Germline V gene lookup returns CDR1 SGHTA and CDR2 FQGNSA. This clone was recorded only once. Antigen: not known. The method was immunoSEQ multiplex PCR; TCRdb's version includes in-frame clones alone and lacks a portion of them. The sample has approximately 52,000 clones; 85% to 95% are singletons. The source is an adult with an advanced solid tumor such as melanoma, head and neck, liver or kidney cancer. This sample comprised CD4+ or CD8+ T cells sorted from blood, obtained in a trial of the OX40 agonist ivuxolimab. The chain combines TRBV7-2 with TRBJ2-5; D is perhaps TRBD2 (6 bases). CDR3 loop: CASSLRLVETQYF. The CDR3, as DNA: TGTGCCAGCAGCCTCCGACTAGTTGAGACCCAGTACTTC.